What follows is one TCR beta chain and its context. The source of the sample is a study of PD-L1 blockade in urothelial cancer. Specified time point: pretreatment peripheral blood. Assay: immunoSEQ multiplex PCR; the TCRdb copy retains only in-frame clones and omits some. In the table there are some 71,000 clones, around four fifths of which are singletons. The TCR originated in a man aged 40-49 years with urothelial cancer. Sequenced here: PBMCs, sampled around atezolizumab (anti-PD-L1) treatment.

In nucleotides, the CDR3 is TGTGCCAGCAGCTTATTAACGGGAGACTTTAGCAATCAGCCCCAGCATTTT. Translating gives CASSLLTGDFSNQPQHF. This chain joins TRBV7-8 and TRBJ1-5; no reliable D call. Germline assignment: CDR1 SGHVS and CDR2 FQNEAQ. V lost 2 bases and J lost 0, with 14 bases in between. The CDR3 totals 17 residues.